What follows is one TCR beta chain and its context. This sample is drawn from a study of blood T cell repertoires in COVID-19. At the level of the study: Sites in the United States, Italy and Spain provided acute and convalescent COVID-19 samples. The cDNA or gDNA used as material had been derived from T cells, B-cell-depleted T cells, or PBMCs.

Looked up from germline, CDR1 is SGHRS and CDR2 is YFSETQ. V was clipped by 7 bases and J by 3 bases; unmatched bases: 5. The CDR3 covers 13 residues. Methods used by the authors: For nucleated cells, counts were estimated from reference gene primer amplification. Sequenced by immunoSEQ multiplex PCR; TCRdb stores in-frame clones only, minus some. V and J calls and clone size are given by that table; D and trimming were obtained from the DNA. Here the sample spans 200,000 to 250,000 clones, roughly 85% being singletons. The sequence was collected from a middle-aged man with acute or convalescent COVID-19. The chain recombines TRBV5-1 with TRBJ2-3, with TRBD2 matching 7 bases. The sequenced sample consisted of peripheral blood. The CDR3 DNA reads as TGCGCCAGCGCCCCCGGGGGGACAGATACGCAGTATTTT. Translated: CASAPGGTDTQYF.